These 4 T cell receptor beta chains were sequenced from one sample in a study of CD8 T cells in ankylosing spondylitis. TCRdb ran MiXCR on the 5' RACE reads and lists one entry per CDR3 protein. The repertoire holds 130,000 to 150,000 distinct CDR3 sequences, with roughly 8.8% as singletons. The sequenced sample was synovial fluid, either unsorted or a sorted T cell fraction (not recorded which). The receptor set was obtained from a male donor with ankylosing spondylitis.

This clonotype was found many times. This chain uses TRBV2 with TRBJ2-5; D is unclear. The CDR3 loop spans 13 amino acids. Germline V gene sequence: CDR1 SNHLY, CDR2 FYNNEI. The V gene lost 10 bases and the J gene lost 5 bases, with 17 bases spanning the gap. The CDR3 is CANAPDLGETQYF. The DNA of the CDR3 is TGTGCCAACGCTCCGGACCTAGGGGAGACCCAGTACTTC. The full variable domain, completed using reference TRBV2 and TRBJ2-5, is EPEVTQTPSHQVTQMGQEVILRCVPISNHLYFYWYRQILGQKVEFLVSFYNNEISEKSEIFDDQFSVERPDGSNFTLKIRSTKLEDSAMYFCANAPDLGETQYFGPGTRLLVL.

This clonotype was detected ten times or more. This chain links TRBV29-1 with TRBJ1-1, with TRBD1 matching 10 bases. After removal of 6 bases from V and 10 bases from J, the junction contained 8 bases not matched to a gene. Germline lookup yields CDR1 SQVTM and CDR2 ANQGSEA. The CDR3 spans 12 residues. The CDR3 DNA sequence: TGCAGCGTCTTAGACAGGGGGCGAATAGCTTTCTTT. Protein product: CSVLDRGRIAFF. Variable domain in full (rest from reference TRBV29-1 and TRBJ1-1): SAVISQKPSRDICQRGTSLTIQCQVDSQVTMMFWYRQQPGQSLTLIATANQGSEATYESGFVIDKFPISRPNLTFSTLTVSNMSPEDSSIYLCSVLDRGRIAFFGQGTRLTVV.

V usage is TRBV7-2 and J usage is TRBJ1-1; no firm D call. Deletions cut 3 bases from V and 5 bases from J, with 16 bases between. This CDR3 has 15 amino acids. Germline loops: CDR1 SGHTA, CDR2 FQGNSA. The CDR3 sequence is CASSFTDPYWTEAFF. Here the CDR3 DNA reads TGTGCCAGCAGCTTCACGGACCCTTACTGGACTGAAGCTTTCTTT.

This rearrangement joins TRBV28 to TRBJ1-5, with 7 bases matching TRBD1. Germline V CDR1 and CDR2: MDHEN, SYDVKM. CDR3 size: 15 residues. V lost 7 bases to trimming and J lost 9 bases; unmatched junction nucleotides: 15. The DNA of the CDR3 is TGTGCCAGCAAAAAACGGGTCTCGACAGGGATGCCCCAGCATTTT. Amino acids: CASKKRVSTGMPQHF.